This is a list of T cell receptor beta chains from one sample in a study of blood T cells in healthy people across ages. TCRdb re-called the 5' RACE reads through MiXCR, storing one row per CDR3 protein. The repertoire consists of about 1.4 million distinct CDR3 sequences, with 59% occurring once and the leading ten covering about 6.7%. Sequencing input: blood. These receptors all stem from a man younger than 30 in good health. The CDR3 runs from the conserved cysteine through the conserved F or W. D genes are given only for firm matches. Rows give clone size only sometimes, using once, few, many, or a class for an expanded clone.

>TRBJ1-1|TRBV28|once|-
TGTGCCAGCAGTTTAAATAGGGGCACGAGGAACACTGAAGCTTTCTTT
CASSLNRGTRNTEAFF
>TRBJ2-7|TRBV29-1|few|-
TGCAGCGTTGAAGGCGGGGCCGGCAGGGCCTCCTACGAGCAGTACTTC
CSVEGGAGRASYEQYF
>TRBJ2-1|TRBV29-1|few|TRBD1
TGCAGCGTTGCAGGGACAGGGAACTCCTACAATGAGCAGTTCTTC
CSVAGTGNSYNEQFF
>TRBJ1-1|TRBV6-6|few|-
TGTGCCAGCAGTTACGCAACCGGGCCTGGGACTGAAGCTTTCTTT
CASSYATGPGTEAFF
>TRBJ2-5|TRBV2|-|-
TGTGCCAGCAGCCTAGGGCTAAGCCGGGAGACCCAGTACTTC
CASSLGLSRETQYF
>TRBJ1-2|TRBV4-1|-|-
TGCGCCAGCAGCACACAACCTCAGACCGACCTAAATGGCTACACCTTC
CASSTQPQTDLNGYTF
>TRBJ1-2|TRBV7-9|few|TRBD1
TGTGCCAGCAGCTCTCCAGGGGGCGGAAACTATGGCTACACCTTC
CASSSPGGGNYGYTF
>TRBJ2-5|TRBV7-9|once|TRBD2
TGTGCCAGCAGCTTAGAACCTAGCGGGGGAGAGACCCAGTACTTC
CASSLEPSGGETQYF
>TRBJ1-2|TRBV5-1|-|-
TGCGCCAGCAGCTTTGAACAAGGCTTCTATGGCTACACCTTC
CASSFEQGFYGYTF
>TRBJ2-7|TRBV7-2|-|-
TGTGCCAGCAGCGTACGGGACAAGAACTACGAGCAGTACTTC
CASSVRDKNYEQYF
>TRBJ2-1|TRBV6-2/TRBV6-3|few|-
TGTGCCAGCAGCAACTACAACAATGAGCAGTTCTTC
CASSNYNNEQFF
>TRBJ2-3|TRBV20-1|-|-
TGCAGTGCTAGATCGGTGGGGGAGAGCACAGATACGCAGTATTTT
CSARSVGESTDTQYF
>TRBJ1-6|TRBV4-3|-|TRBD1
TGCGCCAGCAGCCGTTCGGGACAGGCAAATTCACCCCTCCACTTT
CASSRSGQANSPLHF
>TRBJ2-3|TRBV7-9|few|TRBD1
TGTGCCAGCAGCCCTCAGGCAGGGGGAGGCACAGATACGCAGTATTTT
CASSPQAGGGTDTQYF
>TRBJ2-1|TRBV11-2|-|-
TGTGCCAGCAGCTTCCAGGAGCAGTTCTTC
CASSFQEQFF
>TRBJ2-4|TRBV9|few|TRBD2
TGTGCCAGCAGCGTAGCGGGAGGGCCTAGAAACATTCAGTACTTC
CASSVAGGPRNIQYF
>TRBJ2-7|TRBV7-9|few|-
TGTGCCAGCAGCCCCACCACCTTAAGCGGGCCTAACTCCTACGAGCAGTACTTC
CASSPTTLSGPNSYEQYF
>TRBJ1-2|TRBV19|-|-
TGTGCCAGTACTGCCCAGGGACTTTATAACTATGGCTACACCTTC
CASTAQGLYNYGYTF
>TRBJ2-7|TRBV2|-|TRBD2
TGTGCCAGCAGTAACGGGGTTCTAGCGCGGGAGCTCTACGAGCAGTACTTC
CASSNGVLARELYEQYF
>TRBJ1-1|TRBV3-1|-|-
TGTGCCAGCAGCCAAGATCAGAAGGGGACTGAAGCTTTCTTT
CASSQDQKGTEAFF
>TRBJ1-1|TRBV11-2|-|TRBD1
TGTGCCAGCAGCTCCAGGGGGTTCGCAATCTACACTGAAGCTTTCTTT
CASSSRGFAIYTEAFF
>TRBJ2-1|TRBV3-1|-|TRBD2
TGTGCCAGCAGCCAAGTTACTAGCGGGGCTGGCAGGCAGTTCTTC
CASSQVTSGAGRQFF
>TRBJ1-5|TRBV7-8|once|-
TGTGCCAGCAGCTTAGGTGCCAATAGCAATCAGCCCCAGCATTTT
CASSLGANSNQPQHF
>TRBJ2-1|TRBV5-1|-|-
TGCGCCAGCAGCATCGGAAATATTCTCGGCCATGAGCAGTTCTTC
CASSIGNILGHEQFF
>TRBJ2-5|TRBV9|-|-
TGTGCCAGCAGCGTAGACGTCTACCAAGAGACCCAGTACTTC
CASSVDVYQETQYF
>TRBJ2-3|TRBV20-1|-|-
TGCAGTGCTAGAGATCCGGGGTCAGATACGCAGTATTTT
CSARDPGSDTQYF
>TRBJ2-1|TRBV5-5|-|-
TGTGCCAGCAGCTTGAGGGCAGGGGCATCATACAATGAGCAGTTCTTC
CASSLRAGASYNEQFF
>TRBJ2-4|TRBV5-1|-|-
TGCGCCAGCAGCCCAACAGCGTTAGCCAAAAACATTCAGTACTTC
CASSPTALAKNIQYF
>TRBJ1-1|TRBV14|-|TRBD1
TGTGCCAGCAGCCCCCTCGGACAGGGGCATGGTGAAGCTTTCTTT
CASSPLGQGHGEAFF
>TRBJ1-1|TRBV29-1|-|TRBD1
TGCAGCGTTGAAGATCTTGTCAGGGGGGTCACTGAAGCTTTCTTT
CSVEDLVRGVTEAFF
>TRBJ2-1|TRBV11-2|-|-
TGTGCCAGCAGCTTAGGGGGACTGTACGATGAGCAGTTCTTC
CASSLGGLYDEQFF
>TRBJ2-1|TRBV4-3|few|TRBD1
TGCGCCAGCAGCCCTACAACGCCGGGACAGGGCCATGAGCAGTTCTTC
CASSPTTPGQGHEQFF
>TRBJ1-1|TRBV15|-|-
TGTGCCACCAGCAGTAGGCCGGGAGGGAGCACTGAAGCTTTCTTT
CATSSRPGGSTEAFF
>TRBJ2-7|TRBV4-1|few|-
TGCGCCAGCAGCCACCTGGGCGGCGGCCCAGTATGCGAGCAGTACTTC
CASSHLGGGPVCEQYF
>TRBJ2-1|TRBV2|-|TRBD2
TGTGCCAGCAGTGATCGGGGGGGGAGATTGTACAATGAGCAGTTCTTC
CASSDRGGRLYNEQFF
>TRBJ1-5|TRBV7-2|-|TRBD1
TGTGCCAGCAGCTTAGAGGGACAGGGGGTCCAGCCCCAGCATTTT
CASSLEGQGVQPQHF
>TRBJ1-6|TRBV27|-|-
TGTGCCAGCCGCAGGAGCTCCTATAATTCACCCCTCCACTTT
CASRRSSYNSPLHF
>TRBJ1-1|TRBV29-1|-|-
TGCAGCGTTGAAGGGGGTCCCCCTGAAGCTTTCTTT
CSVEGGPPEAFF
>TRBJ2-1|TRBV28|-|-
TGTGCCAGCAGTGCTCACAGTTACAATGAGCAGTTCTTC
CASSAHSYNEQFF
>TRBJ2-3|TRBV5-1|many|TRBD1
TGCGCCAGCAGGGGCACCACCGGGACAGCAGATACGCAGTATTTT
CASRGTTGTADTQYF
>TRBJ2-3|TRBV12-3/TRBV12-4|-|TRBD1
TGTGCCAGCAGACCACAGGGGGGACACACAGATACGCAGTATTTT
CASRPQGGHTDTQYF
>TRBJ1-5|TRBV2|-|TRBD1
TGTGCCAGCAGGGGGACAGTTAGCAATCAGCCCCAGCATTTT
CASRGTVSNQPQHF
>TRBJ2-1|TRBV25-1|-|-
TGTGCCAGCAGTGAATCTAAGGGGCTGGGCAATGAGCAGTTCTTC
CASSESKGLGNEQFF
>TRBJ2-7|TRBV7-2|-|-
TGTGCCAGCAGCTTAGCGCCTAGCGCCCCCTACGAGCAGTACTTC
CASSLAPSAPYEQYF
>TRBJ2-7|TRBV10-3|few|-
TGTGCCATCAGTACCGGGACCACGGGGATCCACGAGCAGTACTTC
CAISTGTTGIHEQYF
>TRBJ2-7|TRBV7-9|once|TRBD1
TGTGCCAGCAGCGTTGACAGGGCCCTCGACGAGCAGTACTTC
CASSVDRALDEQYF
>TRBJ2-2|TRBV4-1|-|-
TGCGCCAGCAGCCAAATCTCTAACACCGGGGAGCTGTTTTTT
CASSQISNTGELFF
>TRBJ2-4|TRBV7-2|-|TRBD1
TGTGCCAGCAGCTTATTTTGGGTCGGCAGGGGGCCTGCCAAAAACATTCAGTACTTC
CASSLFWVGRGPAKNIQYF
>TRBJ2-5|TRBV20-1|-|-
TGCAGTGCAACACTAAGGGAGACCCAGTACTTC
CSATLRETQYF
>TRBJ2-3|TRBV4-1|-|-
TGCGCCAGCAGCCAACAAGACAGTAGCACAGATACGCAGTATTTT
CASSQQDSSTDTQYF